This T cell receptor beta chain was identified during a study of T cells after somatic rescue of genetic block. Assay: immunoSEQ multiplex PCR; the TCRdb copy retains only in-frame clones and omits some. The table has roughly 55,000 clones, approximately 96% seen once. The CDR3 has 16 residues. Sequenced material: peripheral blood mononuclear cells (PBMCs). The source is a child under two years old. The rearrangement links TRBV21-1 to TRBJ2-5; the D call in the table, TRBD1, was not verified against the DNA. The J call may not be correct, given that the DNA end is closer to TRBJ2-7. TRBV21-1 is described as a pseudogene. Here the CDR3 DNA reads TGTGCCAGCAGTCTTTGTCACGGACAGGGGGCCTACGAGCAGTACTTC. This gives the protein CASSLCHGQGAYEQYF.